These 5 T cell receptor beta chains share one sample of origin, sequenced in a study of cytomegalovirus exposure and HLA in healthy donors. 13 Jbeta primers and 60 Vbeta primers were used for the PCR. TCRdb's table, derived via immunoSEQ multiplex PCR, lists solely in-frame clones and lacks some. The profile shows just over 150,000 clones, around 76% of them singletons. Specimen: PBMCs. The origin of the receptors is a man aged 40-55 years in good health and CMV-seropositive.

This clone appeared a few times. CDR3 protein: CASSSGLNAHQPQHF. Here the CDR3 DNA reads TGTGCCAGCAGCTCGGGACTAAATGCCCATCAGCCCCAGCATTTT. The rearrangement links TRBV5-8 to TRBJ1-5; possible D gene TRBD1, 5 bases. The germline gives CDR1 SGHTS, CDR2 YDEGEE. Trimming took 3 bases from V and 5 from J, leaving 15 bases between them. The CDR3 loop spans 15 amino acids.

A few counts support this clone. The rearrangement links TRBV4-3 to TRBJ2-3; the D is unclear. The CDR3 is 13 amino acids. CDR1 LGHNA and CDR2 YSLEER come from the germline V gene. Trimming removed 0 bases from V and 4 bases from J, with 5 bases in between. The CDR3 nucleotides are TGCGCCAGCAGCCAAGATTATGCAGATACGCAGTATTTT. Residues: CASSQDYADTQYF.

V and J are TRBV5-4 and TRBJ1-5; D is undetermined. Trimming removed 0 bases at V and 2 bases at J, with 6 bases between. CDR1 and CDR2 (germline): SGHNT, YYREEE (reference sequence). This CDR3 has 14 residues. CDR3 loop: CASSLDGGNQPQHF. In DNA, the CDR3 is TGTGCCAGCAGCTTGGACGGGGGCAATCAGCCCCAGCATTTT.

In this sample, this clone turned up a few times. The V gene is TRBV7-2, the J gene TRBJ2-3; 10 nucleotides agree with TRBD1. Germline trimming cut 3 bases from V and 4 bases from J; bases unmatched to any gene: 7. From germline, CDR1 is SGHTA and CDR2 FQGNSA. The CDR3 contains 16 residues. The DNA for the CDR3 is TGTGCCAGCAGCTTTAGAAAGGGACAGGGGTCAGATACGCAGTATTTT. Translation: CASSFRKGQGSDTQYF.

This sequence joins TRBV5-6 and TRBJ2-3; TRBD1 aligns across 7 bases. Germline V gene lookup returns CDR1 SGHDT and CDR2 YYEEEE. Losses at the gene ends were 7 bases for V and 1 base for J; bases not matched to a gene: 12. This CDR3 comprises 16 residues. The CDR3 DNA sequence: TGTGCCAGCGCCTTTACCATCACAGGGGGCACAGATACGCAGTATTTT. The encoded protein is CASAFTITGGTDTQYF.